Each of the 30 T cell receptor beta chains below was sequenced from the same sample in a study of CD8 T cells in ankylosing spondylitis. Study observations and caveats: Ankylosing spondylitis blood appeared to be characterized by a TCR beta motif of 8 or 9 highly homologous variants.

TCRdb independently ran MiXCR on the 5' RACE reads; one entry per CDR3 protein. The repertoire consists of 650,000 to 800,000 distinct CDR3 sequences, with roughly 19% occurring once and the leading ten covering under 20%. The antigens these receptors bind are not known. The sequencing sample was made of blood, either unsorted or a sorted T cell fraction (not recorded which). The receptors come from a male donor with ankylosing spondylitis.

This clonotype has only a few counts. The chain couples TRBV3-1 to TRBJ1-6, with a tentative D call TRBD1 (5 bases). V was shortened by 5 bases and J by 6 bases, with 14 bases between the two germline ends. CDR1 is LGHDT and CDR2 is YNNKEL in the germline V gene (reference sequence). This CDR3 comprises 15 residues. The CDR3 loop reads CASSLEGTGNSPLHF. The CDR3 nucleotides are TGTGCCAGCAGCTTGGAAGGGACCGGTAATTCACCCCTCCACTTT.

The chain has TRBV11-2 and TRBJ1-2; D ambiguous. The CDR3 runs 15 residues. V lost 0 bases, J lost 2 bases, and 10 bases lay in between. CDR1 is SGHAT, CDR2 FQNNGV, per germline. The DNA for the CDR3 is TGTGCCAGCAGCTTAGATCTTGTGGGCAACTATGGCTACACCTTC. Protein product: CASSLDLVGNYGYTF.

This clonotype was picked up a small number of times. The V call is TRBV15, the J call TRBJ1-5; the D is unclear. Between the trimmed V and J ends, which lost 2 bases and 7 bases, there was a span of 9 bases. This CDR3 is built from 13 residues. Germline V gene data show CDR1 as LNHNV and CDR2 as YYDKDF (reference sequence). CDR3 DNA: TGTGCCACCAGCAGATTGGGAATCCAGCCCCAGCATTTT. This sequence encodes CATSRLGIQPQHF.

The chain carries TRBV29-1 and TRBJ2-1; D assignment may be TRBD1 or TRBD2 (5 bases each). The germline CDR1 and CDR2 sequences are SQVTM and ANQGSEA. Trimming took 4 bases from V and 7 from J, leaving 17 bases between them. The CDR3 has 14 amino acids. Written as DNA, the CDR3 is TGCAGCGTTGGGGGACGAGACTCCTTTAATGAGCAGTTCTTC. Protein: CSVGGRDSFNEQFF.

The table lists this clonotype with a few counts. This sequence joins TRBV3-1 and TRBJ2-7; the match to TRBD2 covers 7 bases. This CDR3 is built from 14 residues. The V gene end was trimmed by 7 bases and the J gene end by 3 bases; junction bases not matched to a gene: 9. Looked up from germline, CDR1 is LGHDT and CDR2 is YNNKEL (reference sequence). The CDR3 reads CASTPTGGFYEQYF. CDR3 in DNA: TGTGCCAGCACCCCGACGGGGGGTTTCTACGAGCAGTACTTC.

Only a few counts were recorded for this clonotype. Compared with germline, one end of the junction differs, possibly owing to a read error. The rearrangement uses TRBV3-1 and TRBJ2-4, with D possibly being TRBD2 (5 bases). The CDR3 sequence is 14 residues long. Germline CDR1 LGHDT, CDR2 YNNKEL (reference sequence). The CDR3 here is CASTQGSDSNIQYF. Written as DNA, the CDR3 is TGTGCCAGCACCCAAGGTAGCGACTCGAACATTCAGTACTTC.

This clonotype has just a few counts. The chain has TRBV5-5 and TRBJ2-1, with 15 bases identical to TRBD2. The CDR3 extends over 15 amino acids. J lost 9 bases, V lost 3 bases, and 4 bases had no gene match. CDR1 is SGHKS and CDR2 is YYEKEE in the germline V gene (reference sequence). As DNA, the CDR3 is TGTGCCAGCAGCTCCGGACTAGCGGGAGGGCGTGAGCAGTTCTTC. Translation: CASSSGLAGGREQFF.

This clonotype was detected only a few times. This chain joins TRBV2 and TRBJ1-4, with D tentatively TRBD1 (6 bases). V lost 6 bases and J 7 bases, leaving 24 bases between the germline ends. Germline V gene sequence: CDR1 SNHLY, CDR2 FYNNEI. The CDR3 totals 17 residues. The CDR3 reads CASRARGPIIRPEKLFF. DNA of the CDR3: TGTGCCAGCAGGGCGCGGGGGCCCATAATCAGGCCTGAAAAACTGTTTTTT.

The table lists this clonotype with a few counts. This rearrangement joins TRBV7-9 to TRBJ2-3; tentatively, D is TRBD2 (5 bases). Trimming took off 1 base at V and 2 bases at J, with 16 bases between the two ends. The CDR3 totals 17 residues. Germline values: CDR1 SEHNR, CDR2 FQNEAQ (reference sequence). The CDR3 DNA reads as TGTGCCAGCAGCTTAGACCCTGGACTCTCAGTCACAGATACGCAGTATTTT. This gives the protein CASSLDPGLSVTDTQYF.

This clonotype was detected a few times. The chain uses TRBV6-5 and TRBJ1-1, with D unresolved. CDR1 is MNHEY, CDR2 SVGAGI, per germline. With 10 bases removed from V and 7 bases from J, the gap between germline ends came to 13 bases. This CDR3 comprises 11 residues. The CDR3 DNA reads TGTGCCACCCTCCGATTGGGTGAAGCTTTCTTT. Translating gives CATLRLGEAFF.

This clonotype occurred a few times. The chain employs TRBV5-1 and TRBJ2-1; TRBD2 aligns across 8 bases. In germline, CDR1 is SGHRS, CDR2 YFSETQ. J lost 0 bases, V lost 3 bases, and 2 bases had no gene match. This CDR3 spans 15 amino acids. CDR3 loop: CASSWLAGSYNEQFF. CDR3 nucleotide sequence: TGCGCCAGCAGCTGGCTAGCGGGCTCCTACAATGAGCAGTTCTTC.

The chain links TRBV24-1 to TRBJ2-5; 7 nucleotides match TRBD1. The CDR3 covers 15 residues. The ends lost 3 bases at V and 5 bases at J; junction bases unmatched: 8. CDR1 and CDR2 from the germline V gene are KGHDR and SFDVKD. CDR3 bases: TGTGCCACCAGTGATCCGACAGGGCCAGGGGAGACCCAGTACTTC. It encodes CATSDPTGPGETQYF.

The rearrangement links TRBV28 to TRBJ2-7; 7 positions agree with TRBD1. CDR3 length: 15 amino acids. Germline CDR1 is MDHEN and CDR2 is SYDVKM. The ends lost 4 bases at V and 1 base at J; junction bases unmatched: 7. The CDR3 nucleotides read TGTGCCAGCAGTTGGGGACAGTTGATATCCTACGAGCAGTACTTC. The encoded protein is CASSWGQLISYEQYF.

This clonotype was counted a few times. The J gene is TRBJ2-3, the V gene TRBV12-3 or TRBV12-4; 7 positions agree with TRBD1. CDR3 size: 16 residues. J lost 1 base, V lost 1 base, and 5 bases had no gene match. The CDR3: CASSLGRQGGTDTQYF. CDR3 in DNA: TGTGCCAGCAGTTTAGGGCGGCAGGGGGGCACAGATACGCAGTATTTT.

The chain has TRBV4-2 and TRBJ2-2, with TRBD1 identical over 8 bases. V trimming: 4 bases; J trimming: 1 base; junction bases outside the gene matches: 5. The CDR3 loop spans 16 amino acids. Germline V CDR1 and CDR2: LGHNA, YNFKEQ. Here the CDR3 reads CASSPRTGMNTGELFF. Written as DNA, the CDR3 is TGTGCCAGCAGCCCGAGGACAGGGATGAACACCGGGGAGCTGTTTTTT.

The chain links TRBV6-2 or TRBV6-3 to TRBJ2-1; D possibly corresponds to TRBD2 (6 bases). Trimming stripped 5 bases from V and 1 base from J, with 18 bases between. CDR3 size: 17 residues. CDR1 MNHEY and CDR2 SVGEGT come from the germline V gene. The CDR3 spells CASSPLSGEGSYNEQFF. The CDR3 bases are TGTGCCAGCAGTCCCCTCTCGGGGGAAGGGTCCTACAATGAGCAGTTCTTC.

The J gene is TRBJ1-6, the V gene TRBV20-1; 11 bases match TRBD1. Germline assignment: CDR1 DFQATT and CDR2 SNEGSKA (reference sequence). With V trimmed by 0 bases and J by 14 bases, 6 bases remained unmatched. The CDR3 sequence is 14 residues long. The chain's CDR3 is CSAREGQGGVTLHF. Written as DNA, the CDR3 is TGCAGTGCTAGAGAGGGACAGGGGGGTGTCACCCTCCACTTT.

In nucleotides, the CDR3 is TGCAGTGCTAGAGATTTGGAGAGGGCCTTAATCAATGAGCAGTTCTTC. Protein: CSARDLERALINEQFF. V usage is TRBV20-1 and J usage is TRBJ2-1, with D perhaps matching TRBD2 (5 bases). The germline V gene encodes CDR1 DFQATT and CDR2 SNEGSKA (reference sequence). There are 16 residues in the CDR3. Trimming pared 0 bases from V and 6 bases from J, leaving 18 bases between.

A single count supports this clonotype. This rearrangement joins TRBV28 to TRBJ2-7; D not certain. Germline V gives CDR1 MDHEN, CDR2 SYDVKM. Trimming took off 7 bases at V and 4 bases at J, with 20 bases between the two ends. This CDR3 comprises 15 residues. CDR3 sequence: CASTGATGHKYEQYF. The CDR3, as DNA: TGTGCCAGCACGGGCGCGACCGGGCATAAGTACGAGCAGTACTTC.

This sequence joins TRBV4-3 and TRBJ1-1; D gene unclear. CDR3 length equals 14 residues. With 1 base removed from V and 3 bases from J, the gap between germline ends came to 9 bases. The germline gives CDR1 LGHNA, CDR2 YSLEER. CDR3 sequence reads: CASSQGFSDTEAFF. The CDR3 nucleotides read TGCGCCAGCAGCCAAGGGTTTTCGGACACTGAAGCTTTCTTT.

This clonotype was found many times. This chain joins TRBV2 and TRBJ2-1; 8 nucleotides align to TRBD2. The trim removed 8 bases at V and 7 bases at J, leaving 7 bases unmatched. The germline V gene has CDR1 SNHLY and CDR2 FYNNEI. This CDR3 is built from 13 residues. For the CDR3, the DNA is TGTGCCAGCCTATCGGGGGGGATAAATGAGCAGTTCTTC. This translates into CASLSGGINEQFF.

This chain joins TRBV7-2 and TRBJ1-1, with D possibly being TRBD1 (5 bases). Deletions cut 5 bases from V and 2 bases from J, with 12 bases between. The CDR3 spans 14 residues. The germline V gene encodes CDR1 SGHTA and CDR2 FQGNSA. CDR3 DNA: TGTGCCAGCAGCCCGGACACGTTTAACACTGAAGCTTTCTTT. It codes for CASSPDTFNTEAFF.

This clonotype was seen many times. One junction end does not reproduce the germline sequence, and a read error may be involved. The genes are TRBV20-1 and TRBJ2-7; the D is unclear. The CDR3 length is 11 residues. CDR1 and CDR2 (germline): DFQATT, SNEGSKA (reference sequence). CDR3 residues: CSAGDSYEQYF. In DNA form, the CDR3 reads TGCAGTGCTGGAGACTCCTACGAGCAGTACTTC.

This clonotype occurred a few times. The rearrangement links TRBV11-2 to TRBJ2-4; TRBD1 agrees at 7 bases. The CDR3 runs to 14 residues. Germline CDR1 reads SGHAT; CDR2 reads FQNNGV. The ends lost 9 bases at V and 4 bases at J; junction bases unmatched: 9. For the CDR3, the DNA is TGTGCCAGTGGGGACAGCGTCCTGAAAAACATTCAGTACTTC. As protein: CASGDSVLKNIQYF. The variable domain in full, with the rest retrieved from reference TRBV11-2 and TRBJ2-4, is EAGVAQSPRYKIIEKRQSVAFWCNPISGHATLYWYQQILGQGPKLLIQFQNNGVVDDSQLPKDRFSAERLKGVDSTLKIQPAKLEDSAVYLCASGDSVLKNIQYFGAGTRLSVL.

This clonotype came up a few times. The chain recombines TRBV12-3 or TRBV12-4 with TRBJ2-1, with D perhaps TRBD2 (5 bases). The V gene lost 6 bases and the J gene lost 9 bases, with 15 bases spanning the gap. The CDR3 spans 13 residues. Here the CDR3 reads CASRHILVSEQFF. CDR3 coding DNA: TGTGCCAGCAGGCACATACTAGTGTCTGAGCAGTTCTTC.

This clonotype was seen a few times. In nucleotides, the CDR3 is TGCGCCAGCAGCTCAAGGGGGGGAATCTACGAGCAGTACTTC. This codes for CASSSRGGIYEQYF. The chain employs TRBV5-1 and TRBJ2-7, with D perhaps TRBD2 (7 bases). V lost 3 bases, J lost 3 bases, and 13 bases lay in between. Germline V gene sequence: CDR1 SGHRS, CDR2 YFSETQ. This CDR3 spans 14 amino acids.

V is TRBV27 and J is TRBJ2-1; 14 bases fit TRBD2. V gave up 2 bases and J gave up 8 bases; unmatched junction bases: 5. CDR1 is MNHEY and CDR2 is SMNVEV in the germline V gene (reference sequence). This CDR3 comprises 16 residues. The CDR3 sequence: CASSLGTSGSLDEQFF. The CDR3 DNA sequence: TGTGCCAGCAGTTTAGGGACTAGCGGGAGTCTGGATGAGCAGTTCTTC.

V gene TRBV2 combines with J gene TRBJ1-1; D perhaps matches TRBD1 (6 bases). Germline assignment: CDR1 SNHLY and CDR2 FYNNEI. The germline V and J ends were trimmed by 0 bases and 2 bases, with 7 bases remaining between them. CDR3 length: 14 amino acids. The CDR3 is CASSEAGGNTEAFF. CDR3 sequence (DNA): TGTGCCAGCAGTGAAGCGGGGGGCAACACTGAAGCTTTCTTT. Filled out from reference TRBV2 and TRBJ1-1, the complete variable domain reads EPEVTQTPSHQVTQMGQEVILRCVPISNHLYFYWYRQILGQKVEFLVSFYNNEISEKSEIFDDQFSVERPDGSNFTLKIRSTKLEDSAMYFCASSEAGGNTEAFFGQGTRLTVV.

This clonotype showed up just a few times. The chain combines TRBV12-3 or TRBV12-4 with TRBJ2-3; D is unresolved. V lost 2 bases and J lost 6, with 9 bases in between. CDR3 length: 13 residues. The CDR3 DNA reads TGTGCCAGCAGTTTACGTTTTTCGGATACGCAGTATTTT. Encoded protein: CASSLRFSDTQYF.

The genes are TRBV11-2 and TRBJ2-1; 14 bases fit TRBD2. V lost 1 base to trimming and J lost 3 bases; unmatched junction nucleotides: 5. The CDR3 totals 18 residues. Germline V gives CDR1 SGHAT, CDR2 FQNNGV. The CDR3 spells CASSLVEGLAGDYNEQFF. In DNA form, the CDR3 reads TGTGCCAGCAGCTTAGTAGAGGGACTAGCGGGGGACTACAATGAGCAGTTCTTC.